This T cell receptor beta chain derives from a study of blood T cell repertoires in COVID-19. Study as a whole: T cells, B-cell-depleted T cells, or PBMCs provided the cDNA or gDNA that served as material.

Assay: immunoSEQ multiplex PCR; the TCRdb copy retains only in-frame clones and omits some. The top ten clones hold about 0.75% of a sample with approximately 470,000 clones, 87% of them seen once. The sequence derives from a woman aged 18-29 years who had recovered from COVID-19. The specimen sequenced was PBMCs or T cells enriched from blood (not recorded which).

The CDR3 DNA reads TGCGCCAGCGAGGAGGGGGGGCGATCTGGCGGGGAGCTGTTTTTT. It yields the protein CASEEGGRSGGELFF. V is TRBV5-1 and J is TRBJ2-2, with D possibly being TRBD2 (7 bases). Looked up from germline, CDR1 is SGHRS and CDR2 is YFSETQ. V was pared by 7 bases and J by 7 bases, with 20 bases between. The CDR3 contains 15 residues. Filled out from reference TRBV5-1 and TRBJ2-2, the complete variable domain reads KAGVTQTPRYLIKTRGQQVTLSCSPISGHRSVSWYQQTPGQGLQFLFEYFSETQRNKGNFPGRFSGRQFSNSRSEMNVSTLELGDSALYLCASEEGGRSGGELFFGEGSRLTVL.